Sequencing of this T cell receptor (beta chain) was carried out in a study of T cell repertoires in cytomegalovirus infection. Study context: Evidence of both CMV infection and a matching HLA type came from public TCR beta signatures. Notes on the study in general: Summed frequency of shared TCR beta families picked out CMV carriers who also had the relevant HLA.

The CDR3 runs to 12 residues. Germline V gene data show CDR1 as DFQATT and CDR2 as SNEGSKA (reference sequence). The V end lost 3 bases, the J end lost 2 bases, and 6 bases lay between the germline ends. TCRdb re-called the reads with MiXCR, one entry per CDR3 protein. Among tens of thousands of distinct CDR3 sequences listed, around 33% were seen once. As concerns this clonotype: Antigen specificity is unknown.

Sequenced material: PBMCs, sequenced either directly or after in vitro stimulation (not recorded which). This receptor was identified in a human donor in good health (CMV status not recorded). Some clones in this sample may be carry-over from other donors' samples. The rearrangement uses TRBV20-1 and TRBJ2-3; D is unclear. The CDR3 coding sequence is TGCAGTGCTAGTGAGAACACAGATACGCAGTATTTT. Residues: CSASENTDTQYF.